The next 17 T cell receptor beta chains were all read from a single sample in a study of OX40 agonist ivuxolimab in advanced cancers. Measured with immunoSEQ multiplex PCR; TCRdb has only the in-frame clones, and not every one. The table shows 70,000 to 95,000 clones, with about 86% occurring only once. Specimen: CD4+ or CD8+ T cells sorted from blood, collected in a trial of the OX40 agonist ivuxolimab. These receptors were obtained from an adult with an advanced solid tumor such as melanoma, head and neck, liver or kidney cancer.

This clone has more than one count but fewer than ten. The J gene is TRBJ2-1, the V gene TRBV13; 16 bases line up with TRBD2. Losses at the gene ends were 3 bases for V and 8 bases for J; bases not matched to a gene: 4. The CDR3 totals 16 residues. Germline CDR1 PRHDT, CDR2 FYEKMQ (reference sequence). This chain's CDR3 is CASSFGTSGRAHEQFF. CDR3 in DNA: TGTGCCAGCAGCTTTGGGACTAGCGGGAGGGCCCATGAGCAGTTCTTC.

This clone was counted once. J is TRBJ2-3 and V is TRBV5-8; D is possibly TRBD1 (6 bases). CDR1 is SGHTS, CDR2 YDEGEE, per germline. The germline V and J ends were trimmed by 9 bases and 0 bases, with 14 bases remaining between them. The CDR3 consists of 14 residues. CDR3 amino acids: CATKGVSSTDTQYF. In nucleotides, the CDR3 is TGTGCCACTAAGGGGGTCTCTAGCACAGATACGCAGTATTTT.

The chain employs TRBV10-3 and TRBJ1-5, with TRBD1 matching over 7 bases. J lost 0 bases, V lost 4 bases, and 3 bases had no gene match. The length of the CDR3 is 15 residues. Germline V lookup: CDR1 ENHRY, CDR2 SYGVKD. The CDR3 sequence is CAISGTGDSNQPQHF. The DNA of the CDR3 is TGTGCCATCAGTGGGACAGGCGATAGCAATCAGCCCCAGCATTTT.

This chain uses TRBV25-1 with TRBJ2-5, with TRBD2 matching over 8 bases. This CDR3 contains 15 residues. V dropped 2 bases and J dropped 5; count of bases not matched to a gene: 7. Germline CDR1 and CDR2: MGHDK and SYGVNS. CDR3 nucleotides: TGTGCCAGCAGTGAAACGGGGGGGCCGGGGGAGACCCAGTACTTC. Protein sequence: CASSETGGPGETQYF. Complete variable domain (other parts from reference TRBV25-1 and TRBJ2-5): EADIYQTPRYLVIGTGKKITLECSQTMGHDKMYWYQQDPGMELHLIHYSYGVNSTEKGDLSSESTVSRIRTEHFPLTLESARPSHTSQYLCASSETGGPGETQYFGPGTRLLVL.

V and J are TRBV6-6 and TRBJ1-2; possible D gene TRBD1, 5 bases. V was trimmed by 6 bases and J by 1 base, leaving 18 bases between them. The CDR3 totals 16 residues. Germline lookup yields CDR1 MNHNY and CDR2 SVGAGI (reference sequence). In DNA, the CDR3 is TGTGCCAGCAGCCTCGCCGGGGGACGGGGTAACTATGGCTACACCTTC. Protein sequence: CASSLAGGRGNYGYTF.

The V gene is TRBV7-8, the J gene TRBJ2-5; 9 positions match TRBD2. This CDR3 is 15 amino acids long. V shed 3 bases, J shed 7 bases, and the junction held 9 bases outside the gene matches. CDR1 is SGHVS, CDR2 FQNEAQ, per germline. CDR3 in amino acids: CASSLRLAAPGTQYF. The CDR3 coding sequence is TGTGCCAGCAGCTTGAGACTAGCGGCCCCGGGGACCCAGTACTTC.

The V call is TRBV6-6, the J call TRBJ1-5; possibly TRBD1 for D (5 bases). Germline V CDR1 and CDR2: MNHNY, SVGAGI (reference sequence). The CDR3 consists of 13 residues. V was pared by 6 bases and J by 4 bases, with 10 bases between. CDR3 nucleotide sequence: TGTGCCAGCAGCAACGGGGGGAATCAGCCCCAGCATTTT. Translated, it gives CASSNGGNQPQHF.

The V gene is TRBV9, the J gene TRBJ1-1, with 7 nucleotides matching TRBD1. Germline lookup yields CDR1 SGDLS and CDR2 YYNGEE. V shed 3 bases and J 3 bases; nucleotides not matched to a gene: 8. The CDR3 runs to 15 residues. The CDR3 region has the DNA TGTGCCAGCAGCGACGGGACAGAGCGGGACACTGAAGCTTTCTTT. It is translated as CASSDGTERDTEAFF.

This chain joins TRBV28 and TRBJ1-2; D remains unclear. This CDR3 comprises 13 residues. V lost 3 bases, J lost 3 bases, and 8 bases lay in between. Germline values: CDR1 MDHEN, CDR2 SYDVKM. CDR3 region: CASSFVGYYGYTF. The DNA for the CDR3 is TGTGCCAGCAGTTTTGTCGGCTACTATGGCTACACCTTC.

V gene TRBV28 combines with J gene TRBJ1-2; 7 nucleotides align to TRBD1. The CDR3 runs 15 residues. CDR1 is MDHEN, CDR2 SYDVKM, per germline. V was clipped by 2 bases and J by 4 bases; unmatched bases: 7. In DNA form, the CDR3 reads TGTGCCAGCAGTTTAGGGACAGTCGGTACCTATGGCTACACCTTC. It yields the protein CASSLGTVGTYGYTF.

The gene calls are TRBV11-1 and TRBJ1-1; unclear D gene. Trimming removed 6 bases at V and 1 base at J, with 15 bases between. Germline V CDR1 and CDR2: SGHAT, FQDESV (reference sequence). The CDR3 extends over 15 amino acids. The CDR3 bases are TGTGCCAGCAGAGGAATAGGAGGATCGAACACTGAAGCTTTCTTT. It codes for CASRGIGGSNTEAFF.

V is TRBV21-1 and J is TRBJ1-2. TRBV21-1 is termed a pseudogene. The CDR3 runs to 15 residues. The CDR3 nucleotides are TGTGCCAGCAGCAAAAGGTTGGGAATAAACTATGGCTACACCTTC. Protein product: CASSKRLGINYGYTF.

This clone showed up many times. V is TRBV28 and J is TRBJ1-2; 7 bases are shared with TRBD1. J lost 0 bases, V lost 2 bases, and 3 bases had no gene match. The germline gives CDR1 MDHEN, CDR2 SYDVKM. The length of the CDR3 is 15 residues. The CDR3 DNA reads as TGTGCCAGCAGTTTACAGGGGGACCCTAACTATGGCTACACCTTC. Its protein is CASSLQGDPNYGYTF.

This clone has a handful of counts. This rearrangement joins TRBV7-9 to TRBJ1-6; D gene uncertain. The CDR3 has 16 residues. V gave up 7 bases and J gave up 5 bases, with 18 bases separating them. CDR1 SEHNR and CDR2 FQNEAQ come from the germline V gene (reference sequence). As DNA, the CDR3 is TGTGCCAGCACCCCCCTTTTCGGGAGCAATAATTCACCCCTCCACTTT. Residues: CASTPLFGSNNSPLHF.

This clone was seen only a few times. The rearrangement joins TRBV4-2 to TRBJ1-3; D remains ambiguous. Per germline, CDR1 LGHNA and CDR2 YNFKEQ. The CDR3 contains 13 residues. V lost 0 bases, J lost 6 bases, and 6 bases lay in between. The CDR3 DNA reads as TGTGCCAGCAGCCAAGACTCGAAAAACACCATATATTTT. Translating it yields CASSQDSKNTIYF.

Only one count was recorded for this clone. The gene calls are TRBV7-9 and TRBJ1-1; TRBD1 is a possible D gene (6 bases). The CDR3 has 18 residues. From germline, CDR1 is SEHNR and CDR2 FQNEAQ (reference sequence). The germline V and J ends were trimmed by 2 bases and 1 base, with 20 bases remaining between them. CDR3 DNA: TGTGCCAGCAGCTTACCACAGGGTTTAGGGAGAAAGAACACTGAAGCTTTCTTT. Residues: CASSLPQGLGRKNTEAFF.

The rearrangement uses TRBV27 and TRBJ2-1; D gene uncertain. V gave up 8 bases and J gave up 1 base, with 3 bases separating them. This CDR3 spans 11 amino acids. CDR1 is MNHEY, CDR2 SMNVEV, per germline (reference sequence). This chain's CDR3 is CASQSYNEQFF. The CDR3 DNA reads TGTGCCAGCCAATCCTACAATGAGCAGTTCTTC.